This T cell receptor beta chain originates from a study of CD8+ T cells in alopecia areata. Investigators isolated RNA and reverse transcribed it into cDNA to act as the sequencing template. Repertoires were generated with immunoSEQ multiplex PCR, while TCRdb's copy carries only in-frame clones and drops some. The profile shows tens of thousands of clones, 55% to 65% of them singletons. Germline assignment: CDR1 MNHEY and CDR2 SMNVEV (reference sequence). Trimming took 0 bases from V and 4 from J; bases not matched to a gene: 10. The CDR3 has 18 residues. The specimen comprised CD8+ T cells sorted from blood, sampled at week 0. J is TRBJ2-1 and V is TRBV27; TRBD2 matches at 9 bases. This sequence was found in a human donor with alopecia areata. The CDR3 sequence: CASSLSPPGTSWYNEQFF. The DNA for the CDR3 is TGTGCCAGCAGTTTATCTCCCCCCGGGACTAGCTGGTACAATGAGCAGTTCTTC.